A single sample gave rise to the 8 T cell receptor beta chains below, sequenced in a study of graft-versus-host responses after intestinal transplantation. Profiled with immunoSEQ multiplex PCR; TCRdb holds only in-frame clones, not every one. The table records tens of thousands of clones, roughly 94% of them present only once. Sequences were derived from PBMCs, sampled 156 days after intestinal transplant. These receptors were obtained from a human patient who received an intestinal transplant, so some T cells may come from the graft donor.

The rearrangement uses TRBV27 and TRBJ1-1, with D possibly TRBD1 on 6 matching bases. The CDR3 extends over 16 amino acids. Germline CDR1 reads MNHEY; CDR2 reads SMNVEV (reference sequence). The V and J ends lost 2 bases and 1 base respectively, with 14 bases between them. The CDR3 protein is CASSLISGARNTEAFF. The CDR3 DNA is TGTGCCAGCAGTTTAATTTCAGGGGCAAGGAACACTGAAGCTTTCTTT.

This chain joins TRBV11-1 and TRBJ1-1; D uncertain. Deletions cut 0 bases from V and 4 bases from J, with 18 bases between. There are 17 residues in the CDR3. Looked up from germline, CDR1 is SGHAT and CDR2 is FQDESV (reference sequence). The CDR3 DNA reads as TGTGCCAGCAGCTTAGCGATCCTGGGAAACGGGAGCACTGAAGCTTTCTTT. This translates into CASSLAILGNGSTEAFF.

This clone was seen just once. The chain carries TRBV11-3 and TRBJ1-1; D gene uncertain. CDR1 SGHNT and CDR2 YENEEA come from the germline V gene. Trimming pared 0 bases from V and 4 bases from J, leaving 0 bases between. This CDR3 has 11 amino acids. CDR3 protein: CASSLDTEAFF. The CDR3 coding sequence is TGTGCCAGCAGCTTAGACACTGAAGCTTTCTTT.

CDR3 loop: CASSSQGANSPLHF. In DNA, the CDR3 is TGTGCCAGCAGCTCTCAGGGAGCTAATTCACCCCTCCACTTT. The V gene is TRBV7-6, the J gene TRBJ1-6; D is possibly TRBD1 (5 bases). This CDR3 is 14 amino acids long. Deletions cut 4 bases from V and 6 bases from J, with 10 bases between. CDR1 is SGHVS and CDR2 is FNYEAQ in the germline V gene.

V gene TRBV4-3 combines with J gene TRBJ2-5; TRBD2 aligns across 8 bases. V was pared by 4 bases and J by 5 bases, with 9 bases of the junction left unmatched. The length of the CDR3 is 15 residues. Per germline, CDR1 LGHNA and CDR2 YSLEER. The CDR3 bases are TGCGCCAGCAGCCCCCGCGGGGGCGGGGGGGAGACCCAGTACTTC. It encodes CASSPRGGGGETQYF.

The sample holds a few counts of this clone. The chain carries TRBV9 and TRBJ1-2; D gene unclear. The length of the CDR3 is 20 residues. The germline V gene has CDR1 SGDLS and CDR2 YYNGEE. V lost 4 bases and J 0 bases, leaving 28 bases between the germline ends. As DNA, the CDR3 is TGTGCCAGCAGCAAGGCTGCCGGCCGGGATCCCACGTTAGCTAACTATGGCTACACCTTC. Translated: CASSKAAGRDPTLANYGYTF. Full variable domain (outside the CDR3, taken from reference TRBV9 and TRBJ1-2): DSGVTQTPKHLITATGQRVTLRCSPRSGDLSVYWYQQSLDQGLQFLIQYYNGEERAKGNILERFSAQQFPDLHSELNLSSLELGDSALYFCASSKAAGRDPTLANYGYTFGSGTRLTVV.

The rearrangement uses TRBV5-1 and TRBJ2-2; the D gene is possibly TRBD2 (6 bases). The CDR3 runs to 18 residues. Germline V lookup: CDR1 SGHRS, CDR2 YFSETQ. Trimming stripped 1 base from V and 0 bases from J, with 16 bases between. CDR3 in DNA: TGCGCCAGCAGCTTGACCGCGGGACGACCCCCGAACACCGGGGAGCTGTTTTTT. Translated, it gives CASSLTAGRPPNTGELFF.

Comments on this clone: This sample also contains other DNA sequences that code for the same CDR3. The CDR3 is CASSPGTESSYEQYF. The CDR3 DNA follows: TGCGCCAGCAGCCCAGGGACCGAGAGCTCCTACGAGCAGTACTTC. The gene calls are TRBV4-1 and TRBJ2-7; D tentatively fits TRBD1 or TRBD2 (5 bases each). Germline assignment: CDR1 MGHRA and CDR2 YSYEKL. This CDR3 comprises 15 residues. The germline V and J ends were trimmed by 4 bases and 0 bases, with 13 bases remaining between them.